These 20 T cell receptor beta chains came from one sample sequenced in a study of T cell changes during pregnancy in multiple sclerosis. This table comes from immunoSEQ multiplex PCR, and its TCRdb copy is limited to in-frame clones, with some not included. The sample yields 130,000 or so clones, approximately 93% seen once. Sequencing used peripheral blood, obtained before pregnancy. These receptors all stem from a female donor with multiple sclerosis, enrolled in a pregnancy study.

The gene calls are TRBV21-1 and TRBJ2-3; the tabulated D call, TRBD2, remains unverified against the DNA. TRBV21-1 is a pseudogene. The CDR3 has 18 residues. CDR3 in DNA: TGTGCCAGCAGCAACGGACTAGTTGGCCCTCTCGGGACAGATACGCAGTATTTT. It encodes CASSNGLVGPLGTDTQYF.

J is TRBJ1-1 and V is TRBV5-6; D is unclear. The CDR3 spans 14 residues. Trimming removed 0 bases from V and 2 bases from J, with 8 bases in between. Per germline, CDR1 SGHDT and CDR2 YYEEEE. CDR3 protein: CASSLVSVNTEAFF. The CDR3 nucleotides are TGTGCCAGCAGCTTGGTGTCGGTCAACACTGAAGCTTTCTTT.

J is TRBJ1-2 and V is TRBV19; TRBD1 is a possible D gene (5 bases). Deletions cut 5 bases from V and 1 base from J, with 11 bases between. CDR1 is LNHDA, CDR2 SQIVND, per germline (reference sequence). The CDR3 spans 14 residues. Here the CDR3 DNA reads TGTGCCAGTAGTGACAGCGTGATTAACTATGGCTACACCTTC. Translation: CASSDSVINYGYTF.

The chain links TRBV15 to TRBJ1-5; 9 bases align to TRBD1. The length of the CDR3 is 17 residues. V shed 0 bases and J 3 bases; nucleotides not matched to a gene: 6. Germline V gene sequence: CDR1 LNHNV, CDR2 YYDKDF (reference sequence). CDR3 bases: TGTGCCACCAGCAGAGATCATGGGACAGGGTACAATCAGCCCCAGCATTTT. Protein product: CATSRDHGTGYNQPQHF. Based on the CDR3 plus reference TRBV15 and TRBJ1-5, the full variable domain is DAMVIQNPRYQVTQFGKPVTLSCSQTLNHNVMYWYQQKSSQAPKLLFHYYDKDFNNEADTPDNFQSRRPNTSFCFLDIRSPGLGDTAMYLCATSRDHGTGYNQPQHFGDGTRLSIL.

This rearrangement joins TRBV15 to TRBJ1-2; 9 bases align to TRBD1. The CDR3 spans 16 residues. V was clipped by 1 base and J by 1 base; unmatched bases: 4. The germline gives CDR1 LNHNV, CDR2 YYDKDF (reference sequence). The CDR3 DNA sequence: TGTGCCACCAGCAGAGGGGGGACAGGGATTAACTATGGCTACACCTTC. Translated, it gives CATSRGGTGINYGYTF.

In nucleotides, the CDR3 is TGTGCCACCAGCATTAGCTTCCAAGAGACCCAGTACTTC. This sequence encodes CATSISFQETQYF. V gene TRBV15 combines with J gene TRBJ2-5; D call uncertain. Trimming removed 4 bases from V and 1 base from J, with 7 bases in between. CDR3 length equals 13 residues. In germline, CDR1 is LNHNV, CDR2 YYDKDF (reference sequence).

V and J are TRBV6-5 and TRBJ1-2, with 8 bases that match TRBD1. The V gene end was trimmed by 5 bases and the J gene end by 4 bases; junction bases not matched to a gene: 6. Germline V lookup: CDR1 MNHEY, CDR2 SVGAGI. The length of the CDR3 is 14 residues. DNA of the CDR3: TGTGCCAGCAGTATGGACAGGGTTAGCTATGGCTACACCTTC. As protein: CASSMDRVSYGYTF.

This clone came up a few times. The J gene is TRBJ2-7, the V gene TRBV19; tentatively, D is TRBD2 (5 bases). V was cut by 8 bases and J by 0 bases, with 11 bases left in between. CDR1 is LNHDA and CDR2 is SQIVND in the germline V gene (reference sequence). The CDR3 runs 13 residues. CDR3 in amino acids: CASGRGSSYEQYF. CDR3 nucleotide sequence: TGTGCCAGTGGGAGAGGAAGCTCCTACGAGCAGTACTTC.

V is TRBV14 and J is TRBJ2-1, with 11 bases lining up with TRBD2. CDR1 is SGHDN and CDR2 is FVKESK in the germline V gene. The CDR3 has 17 residues. The trim removed 2 bases at V and 7 bases at J, leaving 10 bases unmatched. The CDR3 DNA is TGTGCCAGCAGCCAAACCCAACTAGCGGGGGCCTTAAATGAGCAGTTCTTC. Protein product: CASSQTQLAGALNEQFF.

This chain connects TRBV5-1 to TRBJ2-1; D perhaps matches TRBD2 (5 bases). The CDR3 contains 14 residues. V was pared by 2 bases and J by 2 bases, with 8 bases between. CDR1 and CDR2 (germline): SGHRS, YFSETQ. In DNA form, the CDR3 reads TGCGCCAGCAGCTTAGGAGGCGCCTACAATGAGCAGTTCTTC. Translation gives CASSLGGAYNEQFF.

V and J are TRBV6-1 and TRBJ2-5; 7 positions agree with TRBD1. Germline CDR1 and CDR2: MNHNS and SASEGT. Unmatched junction bases numbered 3, after V lost 3 bases and J lost 5 bases. This CDR3 comprises 13 residues. The CDR3, as DNA: TGTGCCAGCAGTGACGACAGGGTTGAGACCCAGTACTTC. This sequence encodes CASSDDRVETQYF.

The rearrangement links TRBV4-2 to TRBJ1-3, with D unresolved. This CDR3 comprises 17 residues. Germline CDR1 LGHNA, CDR2 YNFKEQ. V was shortened by 0 bases and J by 0 bases, with 12 bases between the two germline ends. This chain's CDR3 is CASSQDSSLRSGNTIYF. As DNA, the CDR3 is TGTGCCAGCAGCCAAGATTCGAGCCTTCGCTCTGGAAACACCATATATTTT.

This chain joins TRBV7-3 and TRBJ2-5; D may be TRBD2 (5 bases). Germline CDR1 is SGHTA and CDR2 is FQGTGA. Between the trimmed V and J ends, which lost 2 bases and 5 bases, there was a span of 12 bases. The CDR3 covers 14 residues. In DNA form, the CDR3 reads TGTGCCAGCAGCTTAGCGAGGGATGGTGAGACCCAGTACTTC. This codes for CASSLARDGETQYF.

The count of this clone is one. CDR3 DNA: TGTGCCAGCAGTTTAGACTTTCCGGGACAGCGACTCCCCCCTAATGAAAAACTGTTTTTT. Its protein is CASSLDFPGQRLPPNEKLFF. V usage is TRBV27 and J usage is TRBJ1-4; 7 bases map to TRBD1. The V segment lost 2 bases and the J segment 3 bases; nucleotides outside the gene matches: 18. Germline CDR1 MNHEY, CDR2 SMNVEV (reference sequence). This CDR3 is 20 amino acids long. The variable domain in full, with the rest retrieved from reference TRBV27 and TRBJ1-4, is EAQVTQNPRYLITVTGKKLTVTCSQNMNHEYMSWYRQDPGLGLRQIYYSMNVEVTDKGDVPEGYKVSRKEKRNFPLILESPSPNQTSLYFCASSLDFPGQRLPPNEKLFFGSGTQLSVL.

This sequence joins TRBV29-1 and TRBJ1-1; D is unresolved. CDR3 length: 14 amino acids. Trimming cost V 1 base and J 0 bases, with 9 bases left between them. CDR1 is SQVTM and CDR2 is ANQGSEA in the germline V gene. The CDR3: CSVEGRRVNTEAFF. The CDR3 DNA reads as TGCAGCGTTGAAGGAAGACGGGTGAACACTGAAGCTTTCTTT.

V is TRBV19 and J is TRBJ2-6; D call uncertain. The germline V gene encodes CDR1 LNHDA and CDR2 SQIVND (reference sequence). The germline V and J ends were trimmed by 5 bases and 0 bases, with 14 bases remaining between them. The CDR3 totals 17 residues. CDR3 in DNA: TGTGCCAGTAGTGACACGTTTCTCCGCTCTGGGGCCAACGTCCTGACTTTC. This gives the protein CASSDTFLRSGANVLTF.

The rearrangement uses TRBV7-5 and TRBJ1-1; TRBD1 is the table's D call, not checked against the DNA. TRBV7-5 is a pseudogene segment. This CDR3 has 16 amino acids. The CDR3 nucleotides read TGTGTCAGAAGCCCCCAAGGGGGACAGGGACCGAGTGAAGCTTTCTTT. Its translation: CVRSPQGGQGPSEAFF.

The V and J genes are TRBV10-3 and TRBJ2-7; 13 bases match TRBD2. The CDR3 consists of 13 residues. Per germline, CDR1 ENHRY and CDR2 SYGVKD. The trim removed 10 bases at V and 5 bases at J, leaving 5 bases unmatched. The CDR3 DNA follows: TGTGCCACGAGGACTAGCGGGAGCGACGAGCAGTACTTC. Translated: CATRTSGSDEQYF.

This chain joins TRBV29-1 and TRBJ2-5, with D tentatively TRBD2 (5 bases). V shed 7 bases and J shed 0 bases, with 21 bases lying between them. Germline CDR1 and CDR2: SQVTM and ANQGSEA. This CDR3 spans 16 amino acids. CDR3: CSGRQVGGPYQETQYF. DNA for the CDR3: TGCAGCGGACGGCAGGTAGGAGGACCCTACCAAGAGACCCAGTACTTC.

J is TRBJ2-7 and V is TRBV6-1; D might be TRBD2 (6 bases). The V end was cut by 10 bases, the J end by 3 bases, with 19 bases between. From germline, CDR1 is MNHNS and CDR2 SASEGT. The CDR3 loop spans 14 amino acids. The CDR3 DNA reads TGTGCCACCTCCGGAGGGGATCCGGACTACGAGCAGTACTTC. Protein: CATSGGDPDYEQYF.